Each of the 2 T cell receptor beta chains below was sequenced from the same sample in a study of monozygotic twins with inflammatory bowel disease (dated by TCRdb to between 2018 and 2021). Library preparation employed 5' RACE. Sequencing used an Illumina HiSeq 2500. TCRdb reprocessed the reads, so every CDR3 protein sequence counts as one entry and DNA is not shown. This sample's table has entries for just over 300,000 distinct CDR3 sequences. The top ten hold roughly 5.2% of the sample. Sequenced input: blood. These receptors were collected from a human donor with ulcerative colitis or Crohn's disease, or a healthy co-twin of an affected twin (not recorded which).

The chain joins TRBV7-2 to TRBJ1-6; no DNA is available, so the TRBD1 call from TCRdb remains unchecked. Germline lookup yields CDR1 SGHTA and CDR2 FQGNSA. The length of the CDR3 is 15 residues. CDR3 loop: CASSYVGQGSLPLHF.

The CDR3 here is CAGRRAANTEAFF. The V and J genes are TRBV7-2 and TRBJ1-1. There are 13 residues in the CDR3. Germline CDR1 SGHTA, CDR2 FQGNSA.